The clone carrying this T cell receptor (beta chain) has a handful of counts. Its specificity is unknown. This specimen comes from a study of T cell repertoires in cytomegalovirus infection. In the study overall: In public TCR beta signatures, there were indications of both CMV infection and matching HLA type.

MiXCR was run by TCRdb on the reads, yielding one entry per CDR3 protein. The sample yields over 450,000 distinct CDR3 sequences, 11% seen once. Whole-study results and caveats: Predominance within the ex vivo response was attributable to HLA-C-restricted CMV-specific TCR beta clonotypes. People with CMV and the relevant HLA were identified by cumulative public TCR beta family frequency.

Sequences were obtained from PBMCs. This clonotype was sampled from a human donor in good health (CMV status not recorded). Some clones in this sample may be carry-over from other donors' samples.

CDR3 DNA: TGTGCCAGCAGCCAAGGGGGGGGACTAGCGGAGACCCAGTACTTC. As protein: CASSQGGGLAETQYF. The chain combines TRBV14 with TRBJ2-5; 10 bases match TRBD2. This CDR3 spans 15 amino acids. Trimming took 1 base from V and 5 from J; bases not matched to a gene: 4. Per germline, CDR1 SGHDN and CDR2 FVKESK.